This TCR beta chain came from a study of T-cell reconstitution after alpha-beta-depleted transplantation in children. As it was prepared, the TCRbeta library received unique molecular identifiers. TCRdb re-called the PCR reads with MiXCR, one entry per CDR3 protein. The table shows 200,000 to 250,000 distinct CDR3 sequences, with about 11% occurring only once. This clonotype showed up many times. The material sequenced was PBMCs from the stem cell graft donor, taken from the stem cell graft. The sequence came from a human donor who donated a stem cell graft to a child with acute lymphoblastic leukemia.

The CDR3: CASSLQYGYTF. DNA for the CDR3: TGTGCCAGCAGTTTACAATATGGCTACACCTTC. The chain employs TRBV12-3 or TRBV12-4 and TRBJ1-2; no clear D gene. This CDR3 region has 11 residues. V gave up 2 bases and J gave up 5 bases, with 3 bases separating them.